Each of the 11 T cell receptor beta chains below was sequenced from the same sample in a study of T cell changes during pregnancy in multiple sclerosis. TCRdb's table, derived via immunoSEQ multiplex PCR, lists solely in-frame clones and lacks some. The sample records some 87,000 clones, 90% to 95% being singletons. The sequenced sample was peripheral blood, obtained in the second trimester of pregnancy. All receptors come from a female donor with multiple sclerosis, enrolled in a pregnancy study.

The chain has TRBV27 and TRBJ2-7, with a weak D call TRBD1 (5 bases). This CDR3 is built from 13 residues. In germline, CDR1 is MNHEY, CDR2 SMNVEV (reference sequence). V lost 5 bases to trimming and J lost 0 bases, with 8 bases between them. The CDR3 DNA reads as TGTGCCAGCAGTAGCGACAGCTCCTACGAGCAGTACTTC. As protein: CASSSDSSYEQYF.

The V gene is TRBV13, the J gene TRBJ2-3, with a tentative D call TRBD2 (7 bases). CDR3 length equals 14 residues. Trimming left V 1 base short and J 6 bases short, with 11 bases between. Looked up from germline, CDR1 is PRHDT and CDR2 is FYEKMQ (reference sequence). CDR3 sequence (DNA): TGTGCCAGCAGCTTAGAGAGGGGGGGGGATACGCAGTATTTT. It yields the protein CASSLERGGDTQYF.

This clone was counted once. The chain joins TRBV14 to TRBJ1-2; 11 bases agree with TRBD1. This CDR3 region has 17 residues. V shed 4 bases, J shed 4 bases, and the junction held 11 bases outside the gene matches. The V gene's germline CDR1 is SGHDN and CDR2 FVKESK. The CDR3 sequence is CASSPDRGLSTLYGYTF. The CDR3 DNA reads as TGTGCCAGCAGCCCGGACAGGGGGCTTTCTACCCTCTATGGCTACACCTTC.

The V call is TRBV5-1, the J call TRBJ1-1; D might be TRBD1 (5 bases). The germline V and J ends were trimmed by 0 bases and 3 bases, with 12 bases remaining between them. CDR1 and CDR2 (germline): SGHRS, YFSETQ. CDR3 length: 15 amino acids. The CDR3 DNA sequence: TGCGCCAGCAGCTTGGAAGGGGCCCCTCACACTGAAGCTTTCTTT. It codes for CASSLEGAPHTEAFF.

The chain couples TRBV15 to TRBJ1-2, with D maybe TRBD1 (5 bases). V was clipped by 9 bases and J by 7 bases, with 21 bases between them. This CDR3 is built from 14 residues. Germline V gene sequence: CDR1 LNHNV, CDR2 YYDKDF (reference sequence). In DNA, the CDR3 is TGTGCCACGGGGGACTCGATAGGTCCGGGTGGCTACACCTTC. The encoded protein is CATGDSIGPGGYTF. The full variable domain, rest sourced from reference TRBV15 and TRBJ1-2, is DAMVIQNPRYQVTQFGKPVTLSCSQTLNHNVMYWYQQKSSQAPKLLFHYYDKDFNNEADTPDNFQSRRPNTSFCFLDIRSPGLGDTAMYLCATGDSIGPGGYTFGSGTRLTVV.

The rearrangement joins TRBV10-1 to TRBJ2-7; 7 nucleotides match TRBD1. The CDR3 length is 15 residues. The V and J ends lost 2 bases and 0 bases, in that order; junction bases with no gene match: 4. Germline lookup yields CDR1 WNHNN and CDR2 SYGVQD (reference sequence). CDR3 amino acids: CASSEQTGFSYEQYF. CDR3 sequence (DNA): TGCGCCAGCAGTGAGCAGACAGGGTTCTCCTACGAGCAGTACTTC.

This chain connects TRBV15 to TRBJ2-1; perhaps TRBD1 as D (5 bases). Germline CDR1 reads LNHNV; CDR2 reads YYDKDF (reference sequence). Trimming took off 3 bases at V and 9 bases at J, with 9 bases between the two ends. This CDR3 is built from 12 residues. The CDR3 coding sequence is TGTGCCACCAGCAGGGCCCAGGGTGAGCAGTTCTTC. Translation: CATSRAQGEQFF.

J is TRBJ2-1 and V is TRBV6-4; TRBD2 matches 7 bases. This CDR3 is 16 amino acids long. V lost 0 bases to trimming and J lost 3 bases; unmatched junction nucleotides: 5. Germline lookup yields CDR1 MRHNA and CDR2 SNTAGT. The CDR3 bases are TGTGCCAGCAGTGACTCTACCAGCGGGGACTACAATGAGCAGTTCTTC. Amino acids: CASSDSTSGDYNEQFF.

The rearrangement joins TRBV27 to TRBJ2-4; 8 bases line up with TRBD2. Germline V gives CDR1 MNHEY, CDR2 SMNVEV (reference sequence). The CDR3 spans 14 residues. The junction had 4 bases not matched to a gene; V was cut back by 4 bases and J by 5 bases. The CDR3 bases are TGTGCCAGCAGTTCTACTAGCGGTGAAAACATTCAGTACTTC. Translated, it gives CASSSTSGENIQYF.

The chain links TRBV7-3 to TRBJ1-1; TRBD1 matches at 7 bases. CDR1 is SGHTA, CDR2 FQGTGA, per germline. V was clipped by 5 bases and J by 4 bases; unmatched bases: 10. The CDR3 contains 15 residues. CDR3 sequence: CASSKARGRGTEAFF. The CDR3 bases are TGTGCCAGCAGCAAAGCGAGGGGGCGGGGCACTGAAGCTTTCTTT.

The chain couples TRBV27 to TRBJ2-5; 13 positions match TRBD2. Germline CDR1 and CDR2: MNHEY and SMNVEV (reference sequence). After removal of 0 bases from V and 6 bases from J, the junction contained 7 bases not matched to a gene. The CDR3 loop spans 17 amino acids. CDR3: CASSLSGLAGDEKTQYF. In nucleotides, the CDR3 is TGTGCCAGCAGTTTATCCGGACTAGCGGGAGACGAAAAGACCCAGTACTTC.